This TCR beta chain appears in the sequencing data of a study of PD-L1 blockade in urothelial cancer. In the study overall: Blood was analyzed 3 weeks (second dose) and 6 weeks after treatment start. Specimens of blood held a median count of roughly 150,000 T cells.

The CDR3 spans 16 residues. The V gene lost 4 bases and the J gene lost 4 bases, with 18 bases spanning the gap. Germline CDR1 is SGDLS and CDR2 is YYNGEE. Using immunoSEQ multiplex PCR, the repertoire was profiled, and TCRdb retains in-frame clones only, with some absent. The table records about 29,000 clones, roughly 80% of them present only once. The time point here: peripheral blood 6 weeks after treatment start. The study enrolled patients with locally advanced or metastatic urothelial carcinoma. The sample in question was PBMCs, obtained around atezolizumab (anti-PD-L1) treatment. This clonotype was sampled from a man in his 70s with urothelial cancer. V usage is TRBV9 and J usage is TRBJ2-1, with D possibly matching TRBD2 (6 bases). The CDR3 DNA follows: TGTGCCAGCAGCCCGGGCCCCCAGGACTATTACAATGAGCAGTTCTTC. Its protein is CASSPGPQDYYNEQFF.